This T cell receptor (beta chain) is from a study of blood T cell repertoires in COVID-19. On the study more broadly: Sites in the United States, Italy and Spain provided acute and convalescent COVID-19 samples. T cells, B-cell-depleted T cells, or PBMCs provided the cDNA or gDNA that served as material.

CDR1 is SGHTA and CDR2 is FQGNSA in the germline V gene. The CDR3 extends over 16 amino acids. V lost 3 bases and J lost 1; bases outside the gene matches: 6. Original methodology: Counts of nucleated cells, estimated from reference gene primer amplification, were obtained. Data came from immunoSEQ multiplex PCR; TCRdb stores just in-frame clones and leaves some out. V and J calls plus clone size are reproduced from that table; the DNA served to infer D and trimming. The data hold 45,000 or so clones, with approximately 85% observed a single time. This clone was seen only a few times. The receptor was derived from a human donor in a cohort sampled during active COVID-19. Specimen: peripheral blood. The chain is built from TRBV7-2 and TRBJ2-7; 10 bases align to TRBD1. The CDR3 sequence is CASSFTGTGASYEQYF. The CDR3, as DNA: TGTGCCAGCAGCTTTACCGGGACAGGGGCATCCTACGAGCAGTACTTC. Complete variable domain (other parts from reference TRBV7-2 and TRBJ2-7): GAGVSQSPSNKVTEKGKDVELRCDPISGHTALYWYRQSLGQGLEFLIYFQGNSAPDKSGLPSDRFSAERTGGSVSTLTIQRTQQEDSAVYLCASSFTGTGASYEQYFGPGTRLTVT.